The 27 T cell receptor beta chains below were found in one sample sequenced in a study of blood T cell repertoires in COVID-19. Data came from immunoSEQ multiplex PCR; TCRdb stores just in-frame clones and leaves some out. The sample carries about 160,000 clones, roughly 90% recorded once. Sequences were obtained from peripheral blood. The receptors derive from an older woman who had recovered from COVID-19.

The J gene is TRBJ2-7, the V gene TRBV28, with D perhaps matching TRBD1 (6 bases). In germline, CDR1 is MDHEN, CDR2 SYDVKM. The CDR3 contains 14 residues. Trimming pared 5 bases from V and 7 bases from J, leaving 18 bases between. The chain's CDR3 is CASSLSTGFWEQYF. CDR3 DNA sequence: TGTGCCAGCAGTCTATCTACAGGGTTCTGGGAGCAGTACTTC.

J is TRBJ2-7 and V is TRBV5-4; 8 bases fit TRBD2. The V and J ends lost 0 bases and 0 bases, in that order; junction bases with no gene match: 5. The CDR3 has 16 residues. Germline V gene sequence: CDR1 SGHNT, CDR2 YYREEE (reference sequence). The CDR3 coding sequence is TGTGCCAGCAGCTTGGAAGGCGGGGGGACCTCCTACGAGCAGTACTTC. Amino acids: CASSLEGGGTSYEQYF.

The J gene is TRBJ1-2, the V gene TRBV6-2 or TRBV6-3; D perhaps matches TRBD1 (6 bases). The CDR3 runs to 15 residues. V was clipped by 6 bases and J by 6 bases, with 20 bases between them. Per the germline V gene, CDR1 is MNHEY and CDR2 is SVGEGT. CDR3 sequence reads: CASSNSGELMHGYTF. DNA of the CDR3: TGTGCCAGCAGCAACTCAGGGGAATTGATGCATGGCTACACCTTC.

Only one count was recorded for this clone. The chain has TRBV7-9 and TRBJ2-3, with 8 nucleotides matching TRBD2. The CDR3 is made up of 16 amino acids. Germline trimming cut 10 bases from V and 4 bases from J; bases unmatched to any gene: 16. Looked up from germline, CDR1 is SEHNR and CDR2 is FQNEAQ (reference sequence). The CDR3 DNA reads as TGTGCCACCTCCCGAGCCGGGGGGGGCCGTTCAGATACGCAGTATTTT. This encodes CATSRAGGGRSDTQYF.

The chain is built from TRBV3-1 (or the pseudogene TRBV3-2) and TRBJ2-2; 7 bases match TRBD1. CDR1 is LGHDT and CDR2 is YNNKEL in the germline V gene (reference sequence). Trimming cost V 3 bases and J 3 bases; bases outside gene matches: 1. This CDR3 has 14 amino acids. The CDR3 coding sequence is TGTGCCAGCAGCCACGACAGGGACACCGGGGAGCTGTTTTTT. Its protein product is CASSHDRDTGELFF.

The CDR3 DNA reads TGTGCCAGCAGCCACCCAGGGGGCAAATACGAGCAGTACTTC. Residues: CASSHPGGKYEQYF. The chain joins TRBV3-1 (or the pseudogene TRBV3-2) to TRBJ2-7; 8 bases map to TRBD1. Looked up from germline, CDR1 is LGHDT and CDR2 is YNNKEL (reference sequence). Trimming at V came to 3 bases and at J to 4 bases, leaving 5 bases not matched to a gene. The CDR3 length is 14 residues.

The V gene is TRBV27, the J gene TRBJ1-2; tentative D call: TRBD1 (5 bases). There are 14 residues in the CDR3. Trimming removed 1 base at V and 7 bases at J, with 13 bases between. The germline gives CDR1 MNHEY, CDR2 SMNVEV (reference sequence). In nucleotides, the CDR3 is TGTGCCAGCAGTTTATTGAAGGGGCGGGGTGGCTACACCTTC. As protein: CASSLLKGRGGYTF.

The V call is TRBV19, the J call TRBJ2-1; the match to TRBD2 covers 13 bases. The germline V gene has CDR1 LNHDA and CDR2 SQIVND (reference sequence). Trimming at V came to 9 bases and at J to 0 bases, leaving 11 bases not matched to a gene. There are 18 residues in the CDR3. CDR3 region: CASTKGTSGVPSYNEQFF. Written as DNA, the CDR3 is TGTGCCAGCACCAAGGGGACTAGCGGGGTGCCCTCCTACAATGAGCAGTTCTTC.

V and J are TRBV30 and TRBJ1-3, with 7 bases matching TRBD1. Trimming at V came to 5 bases and at J to 0 bases, leaving 7 bases not matched to a gene. This CDR3 spans 15 amino acids. Germline lookup yields CDR1 GTSNPN and CDR2 SVGIG (reference sequence). CDR3 loop: CAWHSDRVSGNTIYF. The CDR3 DNA sequence: TGTGCCTGGCATTCAGACAGGGTCTCTGGAAACACCATATATTTT.

V is TRBV6-2 or TRBV6-3 and J is TRBJ2-3, with 7 bases that match TRBD1. With 6 bases clipped from V and 3 bases from J, the junction kept 9 bases outside the gene matches. The CDR3 runs to 15 residues. CDR1 and CDR2 from the germline V gene are MNHEY and SVGEGT. This CDR3 reads CASSRTSTGTDTQYF. CDR3 coding DNA: TGTGCCAGCAGCCGCACCTCGACAGGGACAGATACGCAGTATTTT.

The genes are TRBV19 and TRBJ2-7; 7 bases fit TRBD2. Germline loops: CDR1 LNHDA, CDR2 SQIVND (reference sequence). The trim removed 3 bases at V and 6 bases at J, leaving 2 bases unmatched. This CDR3 comprises 12 residues. As DNA, the CDR3 is TGTGCCAGTAGTATGCGGGGGAGCGAGCAGTACTTC. Its protein product is CASSMRGSEQYF. Combining the CDR3 with reference TRBV19 and TRBJ2-7 gives the whole variable domain DGGITQSPKYLFRKEGQNVTLSCEQNLNHDAMYWYRQDPGQGLRLIYYSQIVNDFQKGDIAEGYSVSREKKESFPLTVTSAQKNPTAFYLCASSMRGSEQYFGPGTRLTVT.

The CDR3 nucleotides are TGCGCCAGCAACCAGGGACAGACCTACAATGAGCAGTTCTTC. This encodes CASNQGQTYNEQFF. The chain has TRBV5-1 and TRBJ2-1; 7 bases agree with TRBD1. V lost 6 bases, J lost 2 bases, and 5 bases stayed unmatched. In germline, CDR1 is SGHRS, CDR2 YFSETQ. This CDR3 comprises 14 residues.

The rearrangement joins TRBV28 to TRBJ1-2, with 12 bases fitting TRBD1. V lost 4 bases to trimming and J lost 8 bases; unmatched junction nucleotides: 5. The CDR3 runs to 14 residues. Germline V lookup: CDR1 MDHEN, CDR2 SYDVKM. The CDR3 sequence: CASSSGQGALGYTF. The CDR3 DNA reads TGTGCCAGCAGTTCGGGACAGGGGGCCTTGGGCTACACCTTC.

The chain couples TRBV28 to TRBJ1-2; the D is unclear. Trimming removed 2 bases at V and 7 bases at J, with 26 bases between. Germline CDR1 MDHEN, CDR2 SYDVKM. The CDR3 has 18 amino acids. The chain's CDR3 is CASSLIGWGVGLYGGYTF. The CDR3 DNA is TGTGCCAGCAGTTTAATCGGCTGGGGAGTTGGGCTCTATGGTGGCTACACCTTC.

This clone has just one count. The CDR3 sequence: CASSGNLLNEKLFF. CDR3 nucleotides: TGTGCCAGCTCGGGAAATCTTCTTAATGAAAAACTGTTTTTT. V is TRBV6-5 and J is TRBJ1-4; no firm D call. The CDR3 is made up of 14 amino acids. The germline CDR1 and CDR2 sequences are MNHEY and SVGAGI. V was shortened by 8 bases and J by 4 bases, with 14 bases between the two germline ends.

V is TRBV4-2 and J is TRBJ2-5; possible D gene TRBD2, 5 bases. Trimming removed 4 bases at V and 5 bases at J, with 14 bases between. The CDR3 is made up of 14 amino acids. CDR1 and CDR2 (germline): LGHNA, YNFKEQ. The CDR3 DNA reads as TGTGCCAGCAGCCCCCCGGACTCGCAGGAGACCCAGTACTTC. Its protein product is CASSPPDSQETQYF.

The CDR3 reads CASGLEGFGELFF. The CDR3 DNA reads as TGTGCTAGTGGTTTGGAGGGGTTCGGGGAGCTGTTTTTT. The rearrangement links TRBV12-5 to TRBJ2-2, with a tentative D call TRBD1 (5 bases). V dropped 1 base and J dropped 7 bases, with 7 bases sitting between them. The CDR3 has 13 amino acids. In germline, CDR1 is LGHNT, CDR2 FRNRAP.

The J gene is TRBJ1-1, the V gene TRBV29-1, with unresolved D. CDR1 is SQVTM and CDR2 is ANQGSEA in the germline V gene. The CDR3 spans 11 residues. Trimming shortened V by 3 bases and J by 1 base, and 3 bases separated the two germline ends. For the CDR3, the DNA is TGCAGCGTTGACGGGAACACTGAAGCTTTCTTT. Translated: CSVDGNTEAFF.

A few counts support this clone. The rearrangement joins TRBV6-5 to TRBJ2-3, with 11 bases fitting TRBD2. J lost 6 bases, V lost 8 bases, and 4 bases had no gene match. The CDR3 extends over 13 amino acids. Looked up from germline, CDR1 is MNHEY and CDR2 is SVGAGI. CDR3: CASASGGMDTQYF. CDR3 nucleotides: TGTGCCAGCGCTAGCGGGGGGATGGATACGCAGTATTTT.

V is TRBV6-5 and J is TRBJ2-1, with D possibly TRBD2 on 5 matching bases. CDR1 is MNHEY and CDR2 is SVGAGI in the germline V gene. Between the trimmed V and J ends, which lost 8 bases and 4 bases, there was a span of 12 bases. CDR3 length equals 13 residues. The CDR3 DNA follows: TGTGCCAGCGGGAGTAGTCGGTACAATGAGCAGTTCTTC. As protein: CASGSSRYNEQFF.

V gene TRBV11-2 combines with J gene TRBJ1-2, with 8 nucleotides matching TRBD1. This CDR3 has 13 amino acids. The V gene end was trimmed by 5 bases and the J gene end by 8 bases; junction bases not matched to a gene: 7. Looked up from germline, CDR1 is SGHAT and CDR2 is FQNNGV. The CDR3 DNA reads TGTGCCAGCAGCGCCGACAGGGGCGGAGGCTACACCTTC. Its protein is CASSADRGGGYTF.

This clone was seen only once. The chain carries TRBV19 and TRBJ1-5; possible D gene TRBD1, 6 bases. V was cut by 1 base and J by 2 bases, with 21 bases left in between. This CDR3 region has 19 residues. Germline lookup yields CDR1 LNHDA and CDR2 SQIVND (reference sequence). The CDR3 nucleotides are TGTGCCAGTAGTATAGGACGGGCGAAGGCAGGGGCCGGCAATCAGCCCCAGCATTTT. This encodes CASSIGRAKAGAGNQPQHF. The variable domain in full, completed from reference TRBV19 and TRBJ1-5, reads DGGITQSPKYLFRKEGQNVTLSCEQNLNHDAMYWYRQDPGQGLRLIYYSQIVNDFQKGDIAEGYSVSREKKESFPLTVTSAQKNPTAFYLCASSIGRAKAGAGNQPQHFGDGTRLSIL.

Points on this clone: This sample includes further DNA sequences coding for the same CDR3. The chain links TRBV18 to TRBJ1-2; 9 positions agree with TRBD1. V was pared by 3 bases and J by 3 bases, with 2 bases of the junction left unmatched. CDR3 size: 14 residues. The germline V gene has CDR1 KGHSH and CDR2 LQKENI. The CDR3 DNA is TGTGCCAGCTCACCGACAGGGGGGGACTATGGCTACACCTTC. It encodes CASSPTGGDYGYTF.

Only one count was recorded for this clone. V is TRBV7-9 and J is TRBJ2-5; 7 nucleotides match TRBD1. With 9 bases clipped from V and 5 bases from J, the junction kept 12 bases outside the gene matches. The CDR3 has 14 residues. Germline V gene data show CDR1 as SEHNR and CDR2 as FQNEAQ (reference sequence). For the CDR3, the DNA is TGTGCCAGTCGACAGGGCTCCCTCGGCGAGACCCAGTACTTC. Translation gives CASRQGSLGETQYF.

The chain couples TRBV5-1 to TRBJ1-1; tentative D call: TRBD1 (6 bases). CDR1 SGHRS and CDR2 YFSETQ come from the germline V gene. This CDR3 is 15 amino acids long. V shed 5 bases and J shed 6 bases, with 20 bases lying between them. The CDR3 sequence is CASSSQGPSEAEAFF. DNA of the CDR3: TGCGCCAGCAGTTCTCAGGGGCCAAGTGAGGCTGAAGCTTTCTTT.

The chain uses TRBV4-2 and TRBJ2-6, with D unclear. The germline V gene has CDR1 LGHNA and CDR2 YNFKEQ. This CDR3 spans 15 amino acids. Trimming stripped 0 bases from V and 2 bases from J, with 5 bases between. The DNA for the CDR3 is TGTGCCAGCAGCCAAGAGGTAGCTGGGGCCAACGTCCTGACTTTC. Its translation: CASSQEVAGANVLTF.

This sequence joins TRBV5-1 and TRBJ2-2; D is perhaps TRBD2 (6 bases). The V and J ends lost 1 base and 7 bases respectively, with 17 bases between them. The CDR3 runs 16 residues. The germline CDR1 and CDR2 sequences are SGHRS and YFSETQ. The CDR3 is CASSLSGGTFDGELFF. CDR3 DNA: TGCGCCAGCAGCTTGTCAGGAGGGACCTTCGACGGGGAGCTGTTTTTT.